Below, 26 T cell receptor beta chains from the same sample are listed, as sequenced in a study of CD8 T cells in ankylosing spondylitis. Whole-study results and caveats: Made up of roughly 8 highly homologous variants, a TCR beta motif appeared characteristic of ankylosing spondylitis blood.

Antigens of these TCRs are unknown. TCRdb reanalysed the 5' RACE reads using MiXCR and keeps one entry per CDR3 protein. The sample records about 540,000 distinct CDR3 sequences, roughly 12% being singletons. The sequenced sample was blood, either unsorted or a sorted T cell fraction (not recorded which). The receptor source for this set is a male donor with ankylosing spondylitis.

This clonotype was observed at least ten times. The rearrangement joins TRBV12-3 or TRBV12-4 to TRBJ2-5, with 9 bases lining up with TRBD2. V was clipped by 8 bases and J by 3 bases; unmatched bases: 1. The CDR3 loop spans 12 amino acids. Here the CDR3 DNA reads TGTGCCAGCTCTAGCGGGGAAGAGACCCAGTACTTC. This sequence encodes CASSSGEETQYF.

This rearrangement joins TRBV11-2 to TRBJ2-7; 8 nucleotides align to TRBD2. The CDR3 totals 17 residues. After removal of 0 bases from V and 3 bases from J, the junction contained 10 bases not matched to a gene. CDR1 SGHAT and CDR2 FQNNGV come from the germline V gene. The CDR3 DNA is TGTGCCAGCAGCTTAGATCGGGGTAGCGGGACGGACTACGAGCAGTACTTC. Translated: CASSLDRGSGTDYEQYF.

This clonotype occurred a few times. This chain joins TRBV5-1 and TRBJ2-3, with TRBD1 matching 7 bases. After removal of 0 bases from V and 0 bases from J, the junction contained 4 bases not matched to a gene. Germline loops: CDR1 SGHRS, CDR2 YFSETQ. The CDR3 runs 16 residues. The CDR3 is CASSLAGTASTDTQYF. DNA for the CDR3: TGCGCCAGCAGCTTGGCCGGGACAGCTAGCACAGATACGCAGTATTTT.

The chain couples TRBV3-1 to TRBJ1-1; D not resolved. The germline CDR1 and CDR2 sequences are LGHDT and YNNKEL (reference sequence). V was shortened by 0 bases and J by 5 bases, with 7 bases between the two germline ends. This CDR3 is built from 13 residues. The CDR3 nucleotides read TGTGCCAGCAGCCAAGAGGCGGGGACTGAAGCTTTCTTT. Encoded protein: CASSQEAGTEAFF.

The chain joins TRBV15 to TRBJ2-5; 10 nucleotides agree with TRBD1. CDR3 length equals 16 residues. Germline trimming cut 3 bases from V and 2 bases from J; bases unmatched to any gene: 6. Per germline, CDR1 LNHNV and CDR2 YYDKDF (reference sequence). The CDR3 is CATSRAGTGEQETQYF. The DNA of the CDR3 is TGTGCCACCAGCAGGGCCGGGACAGGGGAACAAGAGACCCAGTACTTC.

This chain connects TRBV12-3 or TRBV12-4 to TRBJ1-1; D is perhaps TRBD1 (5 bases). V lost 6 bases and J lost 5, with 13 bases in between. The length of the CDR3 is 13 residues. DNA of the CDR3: TGTGCCAGCAGCTCCACCGAGGGGACTGAAGCTTTCTTT. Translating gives CASSSTEGTEAFF.

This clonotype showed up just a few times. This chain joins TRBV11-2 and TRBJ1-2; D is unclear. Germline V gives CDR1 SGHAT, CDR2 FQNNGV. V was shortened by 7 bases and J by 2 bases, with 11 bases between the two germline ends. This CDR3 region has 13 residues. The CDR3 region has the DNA TGTGCCAGCAAGGGTTCTGAGAACTATGGCTACACCTTC. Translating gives CASKGSENYGYTF.

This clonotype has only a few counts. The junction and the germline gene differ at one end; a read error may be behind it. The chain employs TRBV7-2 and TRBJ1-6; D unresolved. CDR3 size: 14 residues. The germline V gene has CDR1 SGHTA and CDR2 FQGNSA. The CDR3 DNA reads TGTGCCAGCAGCTTAGTTAAGTGGGATTCACCCCCCCACTTT. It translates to CASSLVKWDSPPHF. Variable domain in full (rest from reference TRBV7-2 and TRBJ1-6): GAGVSQSPSNKVTEKGKDVELRCDPISGHTALYWYRQSLGQGLEFLIYFQGNSAPDKSGLPSDRFSAERTGGSVSTLTIQRTQQEDSAVYLCASSLVKWDSPPHFGNGTRLTVT.

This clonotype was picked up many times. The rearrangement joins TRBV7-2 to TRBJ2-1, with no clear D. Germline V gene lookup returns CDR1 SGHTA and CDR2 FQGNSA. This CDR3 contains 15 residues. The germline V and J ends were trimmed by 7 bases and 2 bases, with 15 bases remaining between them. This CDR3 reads CASIVSEHPYNEQFF. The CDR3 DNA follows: TGTGCCAGCATCGTTTCCGAACACCCCTACAATGAGCAGTTCTTC.

The chain's CDR3 is CATGQGYEETQYF. The DNA of the CDR3 is TGTGCCACCGGGCAGGGGTATGAAGAGACCCAGTACTTC. This sequence joins TRBV24-1 and TRBJ2-5, with D possibly being TRBD1 (6 bases). Germline V gene sequence: CDR1 KGHDR, CDR2 SFDVKD. V was pared by 9 bases and J by 3 bases, with 13 bases between. The CDR3 is 13 amino acids.

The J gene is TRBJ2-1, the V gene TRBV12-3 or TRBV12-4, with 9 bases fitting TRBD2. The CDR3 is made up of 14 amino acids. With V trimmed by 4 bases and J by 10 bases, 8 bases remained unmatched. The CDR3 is CASSSGGRALEQFF. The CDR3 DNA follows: TGTGCCAGCAGTTCAGGCGGGAGGGCCTTAGAGCAGTTCTTC.

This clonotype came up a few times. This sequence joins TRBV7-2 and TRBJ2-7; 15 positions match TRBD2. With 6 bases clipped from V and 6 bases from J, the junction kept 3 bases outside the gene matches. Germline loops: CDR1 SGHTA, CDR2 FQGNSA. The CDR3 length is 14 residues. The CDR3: CASSQGLAGGEQYF. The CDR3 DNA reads TGTGCCAGCAGTCAGGGACTAGCGGGAGGCGAGCAGTACTTC.

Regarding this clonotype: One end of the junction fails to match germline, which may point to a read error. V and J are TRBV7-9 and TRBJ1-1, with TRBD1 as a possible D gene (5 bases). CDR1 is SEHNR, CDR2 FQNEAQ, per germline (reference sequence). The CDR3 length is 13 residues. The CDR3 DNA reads TGTGCCAGCAGCTTGGCAGGGAACGCTGAAGCTTTCTTT. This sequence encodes CASSLAGNAEAFF.

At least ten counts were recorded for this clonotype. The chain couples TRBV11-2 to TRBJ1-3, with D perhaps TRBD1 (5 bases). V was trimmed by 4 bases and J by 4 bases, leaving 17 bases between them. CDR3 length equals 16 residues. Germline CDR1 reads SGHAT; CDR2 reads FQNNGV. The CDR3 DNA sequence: TGTGCCAGCAGCTACGCACCAGGGTTTTCAGGAAACACCATATATTTT. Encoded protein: CASSYAPGFSGNTIYF.

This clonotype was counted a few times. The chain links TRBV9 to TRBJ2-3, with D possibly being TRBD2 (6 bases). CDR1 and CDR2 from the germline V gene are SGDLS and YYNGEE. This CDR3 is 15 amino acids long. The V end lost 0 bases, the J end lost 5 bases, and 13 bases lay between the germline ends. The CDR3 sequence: CASSVGYGSVDTQYF. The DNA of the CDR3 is TGTGCCAGCAGCGTAGGATACGGGAGCGTAGATACGCAGTATTTT.

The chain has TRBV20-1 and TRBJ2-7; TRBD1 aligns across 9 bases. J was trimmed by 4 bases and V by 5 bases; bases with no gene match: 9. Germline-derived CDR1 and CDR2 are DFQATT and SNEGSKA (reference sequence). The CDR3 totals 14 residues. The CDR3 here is CSAPRGTGLYEQYF. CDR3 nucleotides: TGCAGTGCTCCCCGAGGGACAGGGCTATACGAGCAGTACTTC.

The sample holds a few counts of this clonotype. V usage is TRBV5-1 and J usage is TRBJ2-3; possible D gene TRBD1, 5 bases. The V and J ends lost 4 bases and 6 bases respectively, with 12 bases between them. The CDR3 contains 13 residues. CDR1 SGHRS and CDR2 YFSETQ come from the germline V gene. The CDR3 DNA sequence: TGCGCCAGCAGCGGGCCACAGGTGGATACGCAGTATTTT. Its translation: CASSGPQVDTQYF.

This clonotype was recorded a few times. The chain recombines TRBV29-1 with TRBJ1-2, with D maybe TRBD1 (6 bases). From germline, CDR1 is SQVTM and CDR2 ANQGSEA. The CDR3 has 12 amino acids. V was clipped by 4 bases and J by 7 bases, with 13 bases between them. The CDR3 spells CSVGSGALGYTF. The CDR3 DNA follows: TGCAGCGTTGGTTCAGGGGCGCTTGGCTACACCTTC.

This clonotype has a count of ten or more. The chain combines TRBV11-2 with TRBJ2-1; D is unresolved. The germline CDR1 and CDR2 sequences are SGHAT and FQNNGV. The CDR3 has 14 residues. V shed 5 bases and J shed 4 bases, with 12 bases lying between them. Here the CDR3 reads CASSLGILYNEQFF. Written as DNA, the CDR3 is TGTGCCAGCAGCCTAGGGATTTTATACAATGAGCAGTTCTTC.

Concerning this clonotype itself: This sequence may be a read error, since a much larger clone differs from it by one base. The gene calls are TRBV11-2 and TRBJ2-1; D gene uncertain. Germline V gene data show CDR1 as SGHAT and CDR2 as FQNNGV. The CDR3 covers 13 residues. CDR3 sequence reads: CASSLGRRNGQFF. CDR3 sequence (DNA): TGTGCCAGCAGCTTAGGTAGACGCAATGGGCAGTTCTTC.

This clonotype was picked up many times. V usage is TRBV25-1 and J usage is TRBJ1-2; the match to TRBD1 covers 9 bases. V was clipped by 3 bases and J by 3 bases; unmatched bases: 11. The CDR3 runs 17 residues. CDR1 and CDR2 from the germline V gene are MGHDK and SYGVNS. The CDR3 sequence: CASSDRDRAGSYYGYTF. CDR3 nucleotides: TGTGCCAGCAGTGACCGGGACAGGGCTGGCTCTTACTATGGCTACACCTTC.

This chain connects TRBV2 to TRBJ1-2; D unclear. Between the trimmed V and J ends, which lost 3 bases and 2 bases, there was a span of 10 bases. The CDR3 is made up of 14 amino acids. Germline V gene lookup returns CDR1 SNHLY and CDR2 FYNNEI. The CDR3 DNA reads TGTGCCAGCAGTGAGCCGGCGACGAACTATGGCTACACCTTC. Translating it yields CASSEPATNYGYTF.

This CDR3 reads CASSVTGASNQPQHF. The CDR3 nucleotides are TGTGCCAGCAGCGTAACCGGGGCCAGCAATCAGCCCCAGCATTTT. This chain links TRBV9 with TRBJ1-5; a possible D gene is TRBD1 (5 bases). This CDR3 has 15 amino acids. Between the trimmed V and J ends, which lost 1 base and 1 base, there was a span of 9 bases. Germline values: CDR1 SGDLS, CDR2 YYNGEE.

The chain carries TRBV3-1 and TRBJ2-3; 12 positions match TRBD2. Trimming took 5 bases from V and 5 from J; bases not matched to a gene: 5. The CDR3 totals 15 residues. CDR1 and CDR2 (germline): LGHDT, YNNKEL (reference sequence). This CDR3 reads CASSETSGSVDTQYF. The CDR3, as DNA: TGTGCCAGCAGCGAGACTAGCGGGAGTGTAGATACGCAGTATTTT.

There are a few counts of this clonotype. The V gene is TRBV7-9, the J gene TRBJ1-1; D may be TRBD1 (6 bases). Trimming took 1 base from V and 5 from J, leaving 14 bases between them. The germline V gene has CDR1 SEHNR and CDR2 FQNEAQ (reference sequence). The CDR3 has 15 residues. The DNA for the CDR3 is TGTGCCAGCAGCTTAGAGGGGGGGCGCGGGACTGAAGCTTTCTTT. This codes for CASSLEGGRGTEAFF.

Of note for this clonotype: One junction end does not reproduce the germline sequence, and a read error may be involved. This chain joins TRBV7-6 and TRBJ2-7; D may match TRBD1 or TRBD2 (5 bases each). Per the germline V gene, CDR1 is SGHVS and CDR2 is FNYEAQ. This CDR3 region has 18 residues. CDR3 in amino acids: CASTPGHIGDPRSSEQYF. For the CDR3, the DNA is TGTGCCAGCACCCCTGGACACATTGGGGACCCGCGCTCCTCCGAGCAGTACTTC.